Sequencing of this T cell receptor beta chain was carried out in a study of Graves' ophthalmopathy and Graves' hyperthyroidism. Study in general: Upon initial diagnosis and before any treatment, peripheral blood was collected.

Overall study results and limits: The model reached roughly 71% sensitivity and 72.22% specificity for predicting ophthalmopathy progression.

Donors with ophthalmopathy: moderate-to-severe activity, CAS ≥3, NOSPECS ≥4, duration under 3 months. Other autoimmune diseases, uncontrolled infections, pregnancy and lactation each led to patient exclusion. Worth noting for this clonotype: The target antigen is unknown.

Amplification of the TCR beta CDR3 regions used RNA transcripts (as template). HTBI primers were used in a first-round RT-PCR, which preceded a second-round multiplex PCR. TCRdb re-derived calls from the multiplex PCR reads in MiXCR, one entry per CDR3 protein. The repertoire holds roughly 220,000 distinct CDR3 sequences, with 40% to 50% as singletons. Source material: peripheral blood. This clonotype was sampled from an adult man with Graves' ophthalmopathy.

DNA for the CDR3: TGTGCCAGCAGCCAAGTCAGGGGGTATGGCTACACCTTC. The encoded protein is CASSQVRGYGYTF. The V gene is TRBV7-9, the J gene TRBJ1-2, with 7 nucleotides matching TRBD1. CDR3 length: 13 residues. CDR1 and CDR2 from the germline V gene are SEHNR and FQNEAQ (reference sequence). With 5 bases clipped from V and 5 bases from J, the junction kept 5 bases outside the gene matches.